Each of the 12 T cell receptor beta chains below was sequenced from the same sample in a study of cytomegalovirus exposure and HLA in healthy donors (TCRdb year 2017). The protocol used for the library was the immunoSEQ multiplex PCR assay. For the multiplex PCR, a mixture combining 60 forward primers for TCR Vbeta segments and 13 reverse primers for TCR Jbeta segments was used. TCRdb obtained this table from immuneACCESS and retained in-frame rearrangements with V and J assigned. These tables miss some clones; where compared with another copy, unresolved V genes account for less than half of the shortfall, and the remainder is unexplained. Present in this sample are 150,000 to 170,000 clones, over 60% of which were seen just once. Together, the top ten hold 3% to 4% of the sample. Sequenced input: PBMCs. The receptors were gathered from a woman in her thirties or forties in good health and CMV-seronegative.

The V and J genes are TRBV27 and TRBJ2-1; D gene uncertain. The CDR3 loop spans 14 amino acids. V was clipped by 6 bases and J by 0 bases, with 9 bases between them. CDR1 and CDR2 (germline): MNHEY, SMNVEV (reference sequence). Here the CDR3 reads CASSSRPSYNEQFF. CDR3 coding DNA: TGTGCCAGCAGCTCGCGCCCCTCCTACAATGAGCAGTTCTTC.

The chain uses TRBV2 and TRBJ1-5; tentative D call: TRBD1 (6 bases). V was shortened by 7 bases and J by 4 bases, with 11 bases between the two germline ends. The CDR3 loop spans 13 amino acids. The germline V gene has CDR1 SNHLY and CDR2 FYNNEI. The CDR3 protein is CASTKGGNQPQHF. The DNA of the CDR3 is TGTGCCAGCACCAAGGGGGGGAATCAGCCCCAGCATTTT.

This clone appeared a few times. The V gene is TRBV6-6, the J gene TRBJ1-1, with D unclear. The germline V gene has CDR1 MNHNY and CDR2 SVGAGI (reference sequence). Deletions cut 5 bases from V and 1 base from J, with 8 bases between. The CDR3 runs to 13 residues. The CDR3 nucleotides are TGTGCCAGCAGTAGCCCATGGAACACTGAAGCTTTCTTT. Protein sequence: CASSSPWNTEAFF.

The J gene is TRBJ2-1, the V gene TRBV11-2; D is ambiguous. The germline gives CDR1 SGHAT, CDR2 FQNNGV. The CDR3 extends over 13 amino acids. The V and J ends lost 3 bases and 8 bases respectively, with 11 bases between them. The CDR3 coding sequence is TGTGCCAGCAGCTTGGCGTTGGGCGATGAGCAGTTCTTC. The encoded protein is CASSLALGDEQFF. The entire variable domain, with the rest obtained from reference TRBV11-2 and TRBJ2-1, is as follows: EAGVAQSPRYKIIEKRQSVAFWCNPISGHATLYWYQQILGQGPKLLIQFQNNGVVDDSQLPKDRFSAERLKGVDSTLKIQPAKLEDSAVYLCASSLALGDEQFFGPGTRLTVL.

CDR3 sequence (DNA): TGCGCCAGCACTCGGGGCACAGGGGCGAACACTGAAGCTTTCTTT. Protein product: CASTRGTGANTEAFF. V usage is TRBV10-2 and J usage is TRBJ1-1; 7 nucleotides align to TRBD1. V trimming: 7 bases; J trimming: 1 base; junction bases outside the gene matches: 9. The CDR3 is 15 residues long. Germline lookup yields CDR1 WSHSY and CDR2 SAAADI.

This clone has a single count. The rearrangement uses TRBV7-2 and TRBJ2-2, with 9 bases that match TRBD1. Germline V gene sequence: CDR1 SGHTA, CDR2 FQGNSA. Trimming cost V 1 base and J 4 bases; bases outside gene matches: 13. The CDR3 extends over 19 amino acids. In nucleotides, the CDR3 is TGTGCCAGCAGCTTAGGCCCCCGACAGGGGGGCGCGGGCACCGGGGAGCTGTTTTTT. It codes for CASSLGPRQGGAGTGELFF.

The chain links TRBV19 to TRBJ1-4, with D perhaps matching TRBD1 (6 bases). V was trimmed by 7 bases and J by 14 bases, leaving 17 bases between them. CDR3 length: 12 amino acids. Germline CDR1 reads LNHDA; CDR2 reads SQIVND (reference sequence). CDR3 region: CASTTTDRGLFF. The CDR3 bases are TGTGCCAGTACCACGACGGACAGAGGGCTGTTTTTT.

V and J are TRBV18 and TRBJ2-3, with a tentative D call TRBD2 (5 bases). CDR1 KGHSH and CDR2 LQKENI come from the germline V gene. CDR3 size: 14 residues. The V end lost 5 bases, the J end lost 3 bases, and 12 bases lay between the germline ends. CDR3 nucleotides: TGTGCCAGCTCATCCGGACTGAGTACAGATACGCAGTATTTT. Protein: CASSSGLSTDTQYF.

This chain uses TRBV10-3 with TRBJ1-5, with 9 bases aligning to TRBD1. Germline V gene sequence: CDR1 ENHRY, CDR2 SYGVKD. The CDR3 is 17 amino acids. The V gene end was trimmed by 2 bases and the J gene end by 1 base; junction bases not matched to a gene: 6. The CDR3 DNA reads TGTGCCATCAGTGAGACAGGGGGCATGGGGAGCAATCAGCCCCAGCATTTT. Amino acid sequence: CAISETGGMGSNQPQHF.

The rearrangement uses TRBV6-5 and TRBJ2-1, with TRBD2 matching over 7 bases. Germline V gene data show CDR1 as MNHEY and CDR2 as SVGAGI. CDR3 size: 14 residues. The V gene end was trimmed by 6 bases and the J gene end by 8 bases; junction bases not matched to a gene: 10. The CDR3 coding sequence is TGTGCCAGCAGCCGGACTAGAGAGATAGATGAGCAGTTCTTC. Translated: CASSRTREIDEQFF.

This chain joins TRBV18 and TRBJ1-5; D might be TRBD1 (5 bases). This CDR3 spans 13 amino acids. V lost 6 bases to trimming and J lost 11 bases, with 17 bases between them. Looked up from germline, CDR1 is KGHSH and CDR2 is LQKENI. The CDR3 protein is CASSPGSSEAQHF. DNA of the CDR3: TGTGCCAGCTCTCCAGGGAGTTCCGAGGCCCAGCATTTT.

The rearrangement joins TRBV21-1 to TRBJ2-7; TRBD2 is taken as the D call from the table, unchecked against the DNA. TRBV21-1 has pseudogene status. CDR3 length equals 15 residues. CDR3: CASSKATGEVHEQYF. CDR3 nucleotides: TGTGCCAGCAGCAAAGCGACGGGAGAAGTCCACGAGCAGTACTTC.